This T cell receptor beta chain comes out of a study of blood T cells in healthy people across ages. The authors ran a second PCR of roughly 6 to 12 cycles using a sample-barcoded 5' primer and a J-beta primer mix. Each cDNA molecule was tagged by a template-switch adaptor that had 12 random nucleotides. TCRdb passed the 5' RACE reads through MiXCR, listing each CDR3 protein once. The sample lists about 1.6 million distinct CDR3 sequences, around 35% seen once, with approximately 10% in the top ten. Germline assignment: CDR1 SNHLY and CDR2 FYNNEI. The CDR3 totals 14 residues. The origin of this receptor is a woman aged 25 to 39 in good health. This chain joins TRBV2 and TRBJ2-4; TRBD2 matches 11 bases. The J call may be incorrect, as the DNA end agrees better with TRBJ2-7. Sequenced input: blood. The CDR3 region is CASSRTSGRAEQYF. CDR3 nucleotide sequence: TGTGCCAGCAGTAGGACTAGCGGGCGTGCCGAGCAGTACTTC.